This T cell receptor beta chain appears in the sequencing data of a study of cytomegalovirus exposure and HLA in healthy donors. Study-wide findings and caveats: Analyzed later, association rates of TCRs varied across HLA loci, with DRB1 most and HLA-C fewest.

This clone appeared once. Its specificity is not known. V was pared by 2 bases and J by 4 bases, with 12 bases of the junction left unmatched. Germline-derived CDR1 and CDR2 are SGDLS and YYNGEE. The length of the CDR3 is 18 residues. The study ran its PCR with 60 Vbeta and 13 Jbeta primers. Assay: immunoSEQ multiplex PCR; the TCRdb copy retains only in-frame clones and omits some. The sample includes about 160,000 clones, approximately 72% of them seen just once. The rearrangement links TRBV9 to TRBJ1-3; 10 bases align to TRBD1. Material for sequencing was PBMCs. This TCR was sampled from a female donor in good health and CMV-seronegative. The CDR3 here is CASSVRPQGQGTGNTIYF. The CDR3 nucleotides are TGTGCCAGCAGCGTTCGACCTCAGGGACAGGGGACGGGAAACACCATATATTTT.